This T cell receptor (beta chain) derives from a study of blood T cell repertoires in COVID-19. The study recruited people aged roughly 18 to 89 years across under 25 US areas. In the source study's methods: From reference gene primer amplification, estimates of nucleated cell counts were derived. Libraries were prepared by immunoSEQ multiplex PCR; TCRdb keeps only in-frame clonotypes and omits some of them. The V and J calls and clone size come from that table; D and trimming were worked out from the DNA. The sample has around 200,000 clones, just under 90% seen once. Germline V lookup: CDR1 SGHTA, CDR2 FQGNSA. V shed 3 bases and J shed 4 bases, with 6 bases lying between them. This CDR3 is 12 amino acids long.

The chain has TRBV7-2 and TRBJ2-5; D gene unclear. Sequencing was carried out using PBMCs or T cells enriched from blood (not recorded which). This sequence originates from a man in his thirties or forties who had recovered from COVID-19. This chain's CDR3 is CASSFGRETQYF. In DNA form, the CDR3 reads TGTGCCAGCAGCTTTGGCAGAGAGACCCAGTACTTC.